Included here is one TCR beta chain sequence, with context. Its cognate antigen is unknown. All donors came from Russia, were Caucasian and healthy, and spanned ages roughly 6 to 95. The sample originates from a study of blood T cells in healthy people across ages. Whole-study results and caveats: Researchers deemed the diversity estimates from one million T cells underestimates. When set beside aged donors, long-lived donors presented more naive CD4+ cells and higher diversity.

The second PCR ran about 6 to 12 cycles with a sample-barcoded 5' primer and J-beta primers. CDR3-containing paired-end reads numbering at least 2.5 million came from each sample. TCRdb itself ran the 5' RACE reads through MiXCR, one entry per CDR3 protein. The sample gives some 900,000 distinct CDR3 sequences, 25% to 30% of which show up once; roughly 17% is in the top ten. From germline, CDR1 is MNHEY and CDR2 SVGEGT. The CDR3 contains 15 residues. With V trimmed by 7 bases and J by 11 bases, 19 bases remained unmatched. The V and J genes are TRBV6-2 or TRBV6-3 and TRBJ2-5, with 7 bases aligning to TRBD2. This TCR came from a woman aged 80 or over in good health. Sequenced: blood. CDR3 sequence reads: CASIGKGRGSNEQYF. The CDR3 coding sequence is TGTGCCAGCATCGGAAAAGGGCGGGGGAGCAATGAGCAGTACTTC.